The 11 T cell receptor beta chains given below trace back to one sample, sequenced in a study of tumor-infiltrating lymphocytes in localized non-small cell lung cancer. The table came from immunoSEQ multiplex PCR; TCRdb's copy has only in-frame clones and leaves some out. The sample contains roughly 12,000 clones, around three fifths of which appear only once. The source material was lung tumor tissue. These receptors all stem from a human donor with non-small cell lung cancer.

The rearrangement links TRBV7-3 to TRBJ2-3, with D tentatively TRBD2 (7 bases). This CDR3 has 15 amino acids. Germline assignment: CDR1 SGHTA and CDR2 FQGTGA. The ends were cut back, 5 bases at V and 5 bases at J, with 17 bases in the middle. CDR3 sequence: CASSPKGGAGDTQYF. The CDR3 DNA reads as TGTGCCAGCAGCCCGAAAGGGGGGGCAGGAGATACGCAGTATTTT. The full variable domain, rest sourced from reference TRBV7-3 and TRBJ2-3, is GAGVSQTPSNKVTEKGKYVELRCDPISGHTALYWYRQSLGQGPEFLIYFQGTGAADDSGLPNDRFFAVRPEGSVSTLKIQRTERGDSAVYLCASSPKGGAGDTQYFGPGTRLTVL.

The chain combines TRBV18 with TRBJ1-4; D is perhaps TRBD1 (5 bases). The germline V and J ends were trimmed by 2 bases and 7 bases, with 11 bases remaining between them. Looked up from germline, CDR1 is KGHSH and CDR2 is LQKENI. The CDR3 contains 14 residues. The CDR3 nucleotides read TGTGCCAGCTCACCAGGGGATGGGGCTGAAAAACTGTTTTTT. Translating gives CASSPGDGAEKLFF.

The gene calls are TRBV7-2 and TRBJ1-6; a weak D match, TRBD1 (5 bases). Germline V CDR1 and CDR2: SGHTA, FQGNSA. There are 12 residues in the CDR3. The V and J ends lost 4 bases and 10 bases respectively, with 8 bases between them. CDR3 residues: CASSSRVSPLHF. The CDR3, as DNA: TGTGCCAGCAGCTCCAGGGTGTCACCCCTCCACTTT.

This clone has just one count. The rearrangement joins TRBV11-2 to TRBJ2-7; possible D gene TRBD1, 6 bases. The germline V gene encodes CDR1 SGHAT and CDR2 FQNNGV. The CDR3 length is 17 residues. The germline V and J ends were trimmed by 3 bases and 6 bases, with 24 bases remaining between them. CDR3 in amino acids: CASSLAPPGQRDCEQYF. The CDR3 region has the DNA TGTGCCAGCAGCTTGGCCCCACCGGGACAAAGGGATTGCGAGCAGTACTTC.

The chain recombines TRBV5-1 with TRBJ2-2, with D possibly being TRBD1 (6 bases). This CDR3 is built from 13 residues. Germline V gene lookup returns CDR1 SGHRS and CDR2 YFSETQ. The V end lost 0 bases, the J end lost 7 bases, and 7 bases lay between the germline ends. DNA for the CDR3: TGCGCCAGCAGCTTGGACAGGGACGGGGAGCTGTTTTTT. Translating it yields CASSLDRDGELFF. The variable domain in full, completed from reference TRBV5-1 and TRBJ2-2, reads KAGVTQTPRYLIKTRGQQVTLSCSPISGHRSVSWYQQTPGQGLQFLFEYFSETQRNKGNFPGRFSGRQFSNSRSEMNVSTLELGDSALYLCASSLDRDGELFFGEGSRLTVL.

Judged by abundance, this clone is medium-sized. The chain recombines TRBV6-5 with TRBJ2-2; maybe TRBD2 (5 bases). The CDR3 runs 14 residues. V was pared by 0 bases and J by 4 bases, with 6 bases between. Per the germline V gene, CDR1 is MNHEY and CDR2 is SVGAGI. In DNA, the CDR3 is TGTGCCAGCAGTTACTCCGGGGTCACCGGGGAGCTGTTTTTT. It is translated as CASSYSGVTGELFF.

The J gene is TRBJ1-1, the V gene TRBV5-8; TRBD1 agrees at 11 bases. Germline lookup yields CDR1 SGHTS and CDR2 YDEGEE. The CDR3 spans 14 residues. The trim removed 4 bases at V and 5 bases at J, leaving 4 bases unmatched. CDR3 loop: CASSRTGGSTEAFF. The DNA for the CDR3 is TGTGCCAGCAGCAGGACAGGGGGCTCTACTGAAGCTTTCTTT.

This rearrangement joins TRBV29-1 to TRBJ1-2; D call uncertain. The CDR3 has 12 amino acids. CDR1 is SQVTM and CDR2 is ANQGSEA in the germline V gene. The germline V and J ends were trimmed by 7 bases and 7 bases, with 16 bases remaining between them. The CDR3 region is CSAVPPPGGYTF. The CDR3 DNA reads TGCAGCGCCGTACCCCCTCCCGGTGGCTACACCTTC.

The chain couples TRBV7-6 to TRBJ2-5; D is possibly TRBD1 or TRBD2 (5 bases each). V lost 3 bases and J lost 2, with 13 bases in between. CDR1 is SGHVS, CDR2 FNYEAQ, per germline. The CDR3 sequence is 15 residues long. The CDR3 reads CASSLGATAQETQYF. CDR3 DNA sequence: TGTGCCAGCAGCTTGGGAGCGACAGCTCAAGAGACCCAGTACTTC.

Only a few counts were recorded for this clone. The chain has TRBV7-9 and TRBJ1-2; D is unclear. Trimming took 5 bases from V and 8 from J, leaving 15 bases between them. This CDR3 spans 13 amino acids. Per germline, CDR1 SEHNR and CDR2 FQNEAQ (reference sequence). The CDR3 spells CASSPRGGSGYTF. CDR3 DNA sequence: TGTGCCAGCAGCCCCCGGGGAGGGTCAGGCTACACCTTC.

The chain links TRBV5-4 to TRBJ2-1; 8 nucleotides line up with TRBD2. Losses at the gene ends were 1 base for V and 3 bases for J; bases not matched to a gene: 3. The CDR3 contains 15 residues. Germline CDR1 reads SGHNT; CDR2 reads YYREEE (reference sequence). CDR3 loop: CASSLMAGGYNEQFF. DNA for the CDR3: TGTGCCAGCAGCTTGATGGCGGGAGGCTACAATGAGCAGTTCTTC.